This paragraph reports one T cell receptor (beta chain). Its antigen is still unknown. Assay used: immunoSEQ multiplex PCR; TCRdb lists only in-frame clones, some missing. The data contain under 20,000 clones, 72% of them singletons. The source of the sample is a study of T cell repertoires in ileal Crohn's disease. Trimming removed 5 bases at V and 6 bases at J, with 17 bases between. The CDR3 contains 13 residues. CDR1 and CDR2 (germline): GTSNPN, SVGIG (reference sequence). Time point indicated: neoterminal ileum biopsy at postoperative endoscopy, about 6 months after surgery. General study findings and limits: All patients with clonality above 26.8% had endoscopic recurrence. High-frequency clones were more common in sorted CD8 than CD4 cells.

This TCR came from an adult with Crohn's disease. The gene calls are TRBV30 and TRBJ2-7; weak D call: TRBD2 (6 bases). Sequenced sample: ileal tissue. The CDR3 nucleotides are TGTGCCTGGGGCCGGGACTCGGGCGGCGAGCAGTACTTC. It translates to CAWGRDSGGEQYF.